What follows are 30 T cell receptor beta chains derived from one specimen sequenced in a study of blood T cells in healthy people across ages. Together with a sample-barcoded 5' primer, a J-beta primer mix was included in a second PCR lasting about 7 to 12 cycles. One entry per CDR3 protein, called by TCRdb with MiXCR from the 5' RACE reads. The sample lists roughly 830,000 distinct CDR3 sequences, approximately 59% occurring once. Material for sequencing was blood. Source of these receptors: a man aged 30 to 39 in good health.

The chain uses TRBV19 and TRBJ2-5; no firm D call. CDR1 is LNHDA, CDR2 SQIVND, per germline (reference sequence). The ends were cut back, 8 bases at V and 7 bases at J, with 14 bases in the middle. The CDR3 length is 12 residues. This CDR3 reads CASAAFGGTQYF. In DNA form, the CDR3 reads TGTGCCAGTGCGGCGTTCGGTGGGACCCAGTACTTC.

Note on this clonotype: The junction does not match germline at one end; this may be a read error. The chain has TRBV5-5 and TRBJ2-1; the match to TRBD1 covers 8 bases. Germline-derived CDR1 and CDR2 are SGHKS and YYEKEE (reference sequence). The CDR3 sequence is 15 residues long. The CDR3 DNA follows: TGTACCAGCCTCTACCGGGACAGGCTTTACAATGAGCAGTTCTTC. Translation gives CTSLYRDRLYNEQFF.

This rearrangement joins TRBV29-1 to TRBJ2-3; a weak D match, TRBD2 (5 bases). V dropped 6 bases and J dropped 0 bases, with 13 bases sitting between them. Germline V gene data show CDR1 as SQVTM and CDR2 as ANQGSEA. This CDR3 contains 14 residues. This CDR3 reads CSVVRGFSTDTQYF. The CDR3 DNA follows: TGCAGCGTGGTGAGAGGGTTTAGCACAGATACGCAGTATTTT.

The chain has TRBV4-3 and TRBJ2-1, with a possible D match to TRBD2 (7 bases). Germline CDR1 LGHNA, CDR2 YSLEER. The CDR3 consists of 15 residues. Trimming removed 1 base at V and 6 bases at J, with 13 bases between. The CDR3 here is CASSQAGGPLNEQFF. The CDR3 region has the DNA TGCGCCAGCAGCCAAGCGGGGGGCCCCCTCAATGAGCAGTTCTTC.

This chain uses TRBV7-6 with TRBJ2-1; D assignment may be TRBD1 or TRBD2 (5 bases each). Per germline, CDR1 SGHVS and CDR2 FNYEAQ. Trimming shortened V by 5 bases and J by 8 bases, and 19 bases separated the two germline ends. The CDR3 spans 15 residues. CDR3 in amino acids: CASSRFATEGHEQFF. The CDR3 DNA reads TGTGCCAGCAGCAGGTTCGCGACCGAGGGGCATGAGCAGTTCTTC.

This clonotype has only one observation. The rearrangement links TRBV29-1 to TRBJ2-7, with 9 bases fitting TRBD1. The CDR3 extends over 14 amino acids. After removal of 4 bases from V and 1 base from J, the junction contained 5 bases not matched to a gene. Germline loops: CDR1 SQVTM, CDR2 ANQGSEA. The CDR3 DNA sequence: TGCAGCGTTGTTGGGGACAGGGCATCCTACGAGCAGTACTTC. This translates into CSVVGDRASYEQYF.

This clonotype appeared a few times. CDR3 coding DNA: TGTGCCAGCAGGCCCGGGACGTCCTACGAGCAGTACTTC. Translated: CASRPGTSYEQYF. The chain uses TRBV12-3 or TRBV12-4 and TRBJ2-7; D may match TRBD1 or TRBD2 (5 bases each). V was shortened by 6 bases and J by 1 base, with 10 bases between the two germline ends. CDR3 size: 13 residues.

CDR3 amino acids: CASSPWTVSTDTQYF. As DNA, the CDR3 is TGTGCCAGCAGCCCCTGGACAGTTAGCACAGATACGCAGTATTTT. The rearrangement uses TRBV7-2 and TRBJ2-3; D is perhaps TRBD1 (6 bases). CDR1 and CDR2 from the germline V gene are SGHTA and FQGNSA. The V and J ends lost 5 bases and 0 bases respectively, with 12 bases between them. This CDR3 region has 15 residues. The variable domain in full, completed from reference TRBV7-2 and TRBJ2-3, reads GAGVSQSPSNKVTEKGKDVELRCDPISGHTALYWYRQSLGQGLEFLIYFQGNSAPDKSGLPSDRFSAERTGGSVSTLTIQRTQQEDSAVYLCASSPWTVSTDTQYFGPGTRLTVL.

This clonotype was detected a few times. The CDR3 spells CASTMRPLAGYTF. The CDR3 DNA reads as TGTGCCAGCACCATGAGACCATTGGCTGGCTACACCTTC. The V and J genes are TRBV12-3 or TRBV12-4 and TRBJ1-2; D is unresolved. CDR3 size: 13 residues. V gave up 7 bases and J gave up 7 bases, with 16 bases separating them.

CDR3 DNA: TGTGCCAGCAGATCCTCATCGGGGGCCCTGTTCTTC. This translates into CASRSSSGALFF. The rearrangement joins TRBV6-2 or TRBV6-3 to TRBJ2-1; possibly TRBD1 or TRBD2 for D (6 bases each). Germline V CDR1 and CDR2: MNHEY, SVGEGT. CDR3 length equals 12 residues. V was trimmed by 6 bases and J by 15 bases, leaving 18 bases between them.

V is TRBV20-1 and J is TRBJ2-7; D ambiguous. CDR1 and CDR2 (germline): DFQATT, SNEGSKA (reference sequence). The CDR3 is made up of 16 amino acids. Trimming pared 1 base from V and 2 bases from J, leaving 18 bases between. The CDR3 nucleotides are TGCAGTGCTAGAGGATTGGACGGAGTCCTTACCTACGAGCAGTACTTC. This sequence encodes CSARGLDGVLTYEQYF.

V is TRBV7-9 and J is TRBJ2-7; 9 bases are shared with TRBD1. Germline-derived CDR1 and CDR2 are SEHNR and FQNEAQ (reference sequence). Trimming at V came to 4 bases and at J to 0 bases, leaving 7 bases not matched to a gene. There are 16 residues in the CDR3. This CDR3 reads CASSSIQGAFSYEQYF. CDR3 DNA sequence: TGTGCCAGCAGCTCCATACAGGGGGCGTTCTCCTACGAGCAGTACTTC.

The V call is TRBV6-6, the J call TRBJ2-7, with TRBD2 identical over 7 bases. V lost 4 bases to trimming and J lost 4 bases; unmatched junction nucleotides: 10. Germline V gene data show CDR1 as MNHNY and CDR2 as SVGAGI (reference sequence). The CDR3 extends over 15 amino acids. The CDR3 sequence: CASSFPLLGGYEQYF. The DNA of the CDR3 is TGTGCCAGCAGTTTCCCCCTTCTGGGGGGGTACGAGCAGTACTTC.

This clonotype was recorded a few times. The gene calls are TRBV7-8 and TRBJ2-7, with TRBD1 identical over 7 bases. Germline V gene data show CDR1 as SGHVS and CDR2 as FQNEAQ. There are 14 residues in the CDR3. Trimming cost V 5 bases and J 5 bases; bases outside gene matches: 9. The CDR3 nucleotides are TGTGCCAGCAGCCGAGGACAGGAAGGACACGAGCAGTACTTC. Translated, it gives CASSRGQEGHEQYF. Supplemented by reference TRBV7-8 and TRBJ2-7, the full variable domain reads GAGVSQSPRYKVAKRGQDVALRCDPISGHVSLFWYQQALGQGPEFLTYFQNEAQLDKSGLPSDRFFAERPEGSVSTLKIQRTQQEDSAVYLCASSRGQEGHEQYFGPGTRLTVT.

The count of this clonotype is one. A junction end diverges from the germline sequence, so it may reflect a read error. CDR3 residues: CSADDVNTYNGQFF. As DNA, the CDR3 is TGCAGTGCCGATGACGTTAACACCTACAATGGGCAGTTCTTC. This chain connects TRBV20-1 to TRBJ2-1, with D uncertain. Germline V gene lookup returns CDR1 DFQATT and CDR2 SNEGSKA (reference sequence). This CDR3 comprises 14 residues.

This clonotype has just a few counts. V gene TRBV7-2 combines with J gene TRBJ2-3; 8 bases agree with TRBD2. Trimming cost V 0 bases and J 4 bases; bases outside gene matches: 9. This CDR3 has 17 amino acids. Germline CDR1 reads SGHTA; CDR2 reads FQGNSA. CDR3: CASSLAPRGAGADTQYF. CDR3 in DNA: TGTGCCAGCAGCTTAGCCCCCCGCGGAGCGGGGGCAGATACGCAGTATTTT. Combining the CDR3 with reference TRBV7-2 and TRBJ2-3 gives the whole variable domain GAGVSQSPSNKVTEKGKDVELRCDPISGHTALYWYRQSLGQGLEFLIYFQGNSAPDKSGLPSDRFSAERTGGSVSTLTIQRTQQEDSAVYLCASSLAPRGAGADTQYFGPGTRLTVL.

J is TRBJ1-1 and V is TRBV4-3; no clear D gene. The CDR3 consists of 14 residues. Trimming removed 6 bases from V and 3 bases from J, with 14 bases in between. The germline V gene has CDR1 LGHNA and CDR2 YSLEER. CDR3: CASSPQFGDTEAFF. The CDR3 nucleotides read TGCGCCAGCAGTCCACAATTTGGGGACACTGAAGCTTTCTTT.

This chain uses TRBV29-1 with TRBJ2-5; no firm D call. This CDR3 region has 12 residues. Trimming took off 7 bases at V and 7 bases at J, with 16 bases between the two ends. Looked up from germline, CDR1 is SQVTM and CDR2 is ANQGSEA. DNA of the CDR3: TGCAGCGGGGGTGGCAAAGGGCGGACCCAGTACTTC. Its translation is CSGGGKGRTQYF.

The chain couples TRBV27 to TRBJ1-5; tentatively, D is TRBD1 (6 bases). The V gene lost 10 bases and the J gene lost 3 bases, with 10 bases spanning the gap. This CDR3 comprises 12 residues. Germline CDR1 MNHEY, CDR2 SMNVEV (reference sequence). In DNA form, the CDR3 reads TGTGCCACCTGGGGGGCCAATCAGCCCCAGCATTTT. Translated: CATWGANQPQHF.

In this sample, this clonotype turned up a few times. The chain joins TRBV7-2 to TRBJ2-7; no clear D. Looked up from germline, CDR1 is SGHTA and CDR2 is FQGNSA. Trimming removed 5 bases from V and 1 base from J, with 15 bases in between. This CDR3 contains 15 residues. In DNA, the CDR3 is TGTGCCAGCAGCCCAACCGTTCAAGGATCCTACGAGCAGTACTTC. Translating gives CASSPTVQGSYEQYF.

The chain joins TRBV4-3 to TRBJ1-2; 10 nucleotides match TRBD1. Per the germline V gene, CDR1 is LGHNA and CDR2 is YSLEER. V lost 1 base, J lost 0 bases, and 8 bases stayed unmatched. The length of the CDR3 is 18 residues. The CDR3 bases are TGCGCCAGCAGCCAAGTGTTAGGTGGGACAGGGGCTAACTATGGCTACACCTTC. Protein sequence: CASSQVLGGTGANYGYTF.

In its sample, this clonotype was seen a few times. The chain links TRBV29-1 to TRBJ2-5, with D possibly being TRBD2 (5 bases). The germline V and J ends were trimmed by 3 bases and 5 bases, with 10 bases remaining between them. Germline V gene sequence: CDR1 SQVTM, CDR2 ANQGSEA. This CDR3 has 12 amino acids. As DNA, the CDR3 is TGCAGCGTTGATCCGTCGGGGGAGACCCAGTACTTC. This codes for CSVDPSGETQYF.

This clonotype was seen many times. The chain has TRBV29-1 and TRBJ1-2; 12 nucleotides line up with TRBD1. The CDR3 loop spans 14 amino acids. CDR1 and CDR2 (germline): SQVTM, ANQGSEA. V shed 5 bases and J 2 bases; nucleotides not matched to a gene: 3. This CDR3 reads CSVPGTGGNYGYTF. For the CDR3, the DNA is TGCAGCGTTCCCGGGACAGGGGGCAACTATGGCTACACCTTC.

The chain carries TRBV7-6 and TRBJ1-6; 8 positions match TRBD1. This CDR3 has 15 amino acids. V gave up 1 base and J gave up 6 bases; unmatched junction bases: 2. Germline assignment: CDR1 SGHVS and CDR2 FNYEAQ. The CDR3 DNA reads as TGTGCCAGCAGCTTAGAGGGACAGGCTAATTCACCCCTCCACTTT. It specifies CASSLEGQANSPLHF. Based on the CDR3 plus reference TRBV7-6 and TRBJ1-6, the full variable domain is GAGVSQSPRYKVTKRGQDVALRCDPISGHVSLYWYRQALGQGPEFLTYFNYEAQQDKSGLPNDRFSAERPEGSISTLTIQRTEQRDSAMYRCASSLEGQANSPLHFGNGTRLTVT.

This clonotype was seen a few times. The chain has TRBV20-1 and TRBJ2-1; D unclear. Germline V gene sequence: CDR1 DFQATT, CDR2 SNEGSKA (reference sequence). Trimming stripped 1 base from V and 8 bases from J, with 9 bases between. The CDR3 consists of 12 residues. The CDR3, as DNA: TGCAGTGCTAGAGTAGGTTACGATGAGCAGTTCTTC. It yields the protein CSARVGYDEQFF.

Many counts were recorded for this clonotype. This rearrangement joins TRBV30 to TRBJ2-4; D possibly corresponds to TRBD2 (6 bases). Germline-derived CDR1 and CDR2 are GTSNPN and SVGIG (reference sequence). The CDR3 has 11 amino acids. V shed 8 bases and J shed 8 bases, with 13 bases lying between them. The CDR3 loop is CASSRGDIQYF. For the CDR3, the DNA is TGTGCCAGTTCGCGGGGAGACATTCAGTACTTC.

The chain uses TRBV12-3 or TRBV12-4 and TRBJ2-5; D not resolved. V was trimmed by 4 bases and J by 5 bases, leaving 17 bases between them. CDR3 length equals 15 residues. DNA of the CDR3: TGTGCCAGCAGTTCACCGACGAGTCTGTCGGAGACCCAGTACTTC. Its protein is CASSSPTSLSETQYF.

The rearrangement uses TRBV20-1 and TRBJ2-7; 7 nucleotides line up with TRBD1. V dropped 0 bases and J dropped 6; count of bases not matched to a gene: 8. The germline V gene has CDR1 DFQATT and CDR2 SNEGSKA (reference sequence). The CDR3 totals 14 residues. The CDR3 coding sequence is TGCAGTGCTAGAGATTGGACAGGAAACTCCGAGCAGTACTTC. Its protein product is CSARDWTGNSEQYF.

The chain has TRBV27 and TRBJ1-2; 12 bases are shared with TRBD1. The ends lost 4 bases at V and 4 bases at J; junction bases unmatched: 10. Looked up from germline, CDR1 is MNHEY and CDR2 is SMNVEV (reference sequence). The CDR3 is 17 residues long. The chain's CDR3 is CASSSPGQGATIYGYTF. The CDR3, as DNA: TGTGCCAGCAGTTCCCCGGGACAGGGGGCCACCATCTATGGCTACACCTTC.

This chain links TRBV18 with TRBJ2-7; 7 bases align to TRBD1. Trimming took 4 bases from V and 1 from J; bases not matched to a gene: 4. CDR1 KGHSH and CDR2 LQKENI come from the germline V gene. This CDR3 has 14 amino acids. CDR3 in amino acids: CASSQWGQSYEQYF. In DNA, the CDR3 is TGTGCCAGCTCACAATGGGGACAGTCCTACGAGCAGTACTTC.